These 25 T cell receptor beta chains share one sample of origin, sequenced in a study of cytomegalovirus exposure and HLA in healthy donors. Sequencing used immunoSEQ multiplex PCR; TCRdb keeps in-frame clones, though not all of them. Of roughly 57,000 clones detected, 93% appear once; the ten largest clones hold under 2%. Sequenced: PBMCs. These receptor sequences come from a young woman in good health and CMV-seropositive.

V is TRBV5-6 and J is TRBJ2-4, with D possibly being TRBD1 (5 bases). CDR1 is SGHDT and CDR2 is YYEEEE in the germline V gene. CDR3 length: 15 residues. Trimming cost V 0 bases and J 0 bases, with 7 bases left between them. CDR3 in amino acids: CASSLGGLAKNIQYF. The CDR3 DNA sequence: TGTGCCAGCAGCTTGGGGGGCTTAGCCAAAAACATTCAGTACTTC.

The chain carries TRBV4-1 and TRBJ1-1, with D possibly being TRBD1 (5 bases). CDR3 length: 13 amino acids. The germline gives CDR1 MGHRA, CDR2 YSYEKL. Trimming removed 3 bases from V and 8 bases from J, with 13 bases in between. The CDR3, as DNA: TGCGCCAGCAGCCAGGACTACAGGCGAGAAGCTTTCTTT. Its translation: CASSQDYRREAFF.

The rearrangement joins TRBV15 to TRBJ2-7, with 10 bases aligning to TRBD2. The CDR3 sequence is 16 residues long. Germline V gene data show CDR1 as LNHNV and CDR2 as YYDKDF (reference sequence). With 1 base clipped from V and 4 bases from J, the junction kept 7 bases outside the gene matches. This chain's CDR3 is CATSRGGLADIYEQYF. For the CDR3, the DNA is TGTGCCACCAGCAGAGGCGGACTAGCGGACATATACGAGCAGTACTTC. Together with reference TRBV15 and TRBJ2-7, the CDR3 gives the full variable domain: DAMVIQNPRYQVTQFGKPVTLSCSQTLNHNVMYWYQQKSSQAPKLLFHYYDKDFNNEADTPDNFQSRRPNTSFCFLDIRSPGLGDTAMYLCATSRGGLADIYEQYFGPGTRLTVT.

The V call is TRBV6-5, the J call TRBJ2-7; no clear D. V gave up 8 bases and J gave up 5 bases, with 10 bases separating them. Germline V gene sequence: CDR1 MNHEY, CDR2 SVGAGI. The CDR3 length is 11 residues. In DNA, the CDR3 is TGTGCCAGCCTGGCAGTTAACGAGCAGTACTTC. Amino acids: CASLAVNEQYF.

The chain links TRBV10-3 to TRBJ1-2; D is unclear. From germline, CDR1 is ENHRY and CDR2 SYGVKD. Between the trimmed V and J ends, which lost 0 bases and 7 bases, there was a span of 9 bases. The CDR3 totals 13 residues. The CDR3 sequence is CAISESKSRGYTF. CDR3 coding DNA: TGTGCCATCAGTGAGTCAAAGTCGCGTGGCTACACCTTC.

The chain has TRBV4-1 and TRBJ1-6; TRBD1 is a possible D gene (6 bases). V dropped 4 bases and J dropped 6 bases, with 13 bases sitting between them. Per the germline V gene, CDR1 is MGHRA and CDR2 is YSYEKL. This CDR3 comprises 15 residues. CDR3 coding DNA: TGCGCCAGCAGCCTTCGGCAGGGGTCTAATTCACCCCTCCACTTT. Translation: CASSLRQGSNSPLHF.

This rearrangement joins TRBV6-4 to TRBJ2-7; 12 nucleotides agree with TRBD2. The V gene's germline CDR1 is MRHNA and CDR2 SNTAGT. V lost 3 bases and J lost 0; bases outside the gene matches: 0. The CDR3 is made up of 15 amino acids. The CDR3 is CASSETSGSSYEQYF. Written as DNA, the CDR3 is TGTGCCAGCAGTGAGACTAGCGGGAGCTCCTACGAGCAGTACTTC.

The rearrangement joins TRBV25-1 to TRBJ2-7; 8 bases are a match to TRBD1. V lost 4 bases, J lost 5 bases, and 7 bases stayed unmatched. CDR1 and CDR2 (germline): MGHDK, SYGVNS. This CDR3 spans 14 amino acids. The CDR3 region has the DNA TGTGCCAGCAGTGGTTGGACAGGGATCAACGAGCAGTACTTC. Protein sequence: CASSGWTGINEQYF.

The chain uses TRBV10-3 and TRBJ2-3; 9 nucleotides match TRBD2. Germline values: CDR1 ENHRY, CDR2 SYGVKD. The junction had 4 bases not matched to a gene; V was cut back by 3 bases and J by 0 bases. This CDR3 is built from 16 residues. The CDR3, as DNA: TGTGCCATCAGTGACCCTAGCGGGGATAGCACAGATACGCAGTATTTT. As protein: CAISDPSGDSTDTQYF.

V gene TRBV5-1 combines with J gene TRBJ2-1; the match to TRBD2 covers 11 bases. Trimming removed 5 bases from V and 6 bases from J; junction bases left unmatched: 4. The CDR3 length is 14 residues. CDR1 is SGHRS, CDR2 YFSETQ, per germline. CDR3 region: CASRGGLAANEQFF. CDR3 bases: TGCGCCAGCAGAGGGGGACTAGCGGCCAATGAGCAGTTCTTC.

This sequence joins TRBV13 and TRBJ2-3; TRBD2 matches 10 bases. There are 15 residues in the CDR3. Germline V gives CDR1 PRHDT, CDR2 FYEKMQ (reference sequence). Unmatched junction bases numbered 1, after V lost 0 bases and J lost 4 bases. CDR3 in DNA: TGTGCCAGCAGCTTAGGGCTAGCGGGGGCAGATACGCAGTATTTT. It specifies CASSLGLAGADTQYF.

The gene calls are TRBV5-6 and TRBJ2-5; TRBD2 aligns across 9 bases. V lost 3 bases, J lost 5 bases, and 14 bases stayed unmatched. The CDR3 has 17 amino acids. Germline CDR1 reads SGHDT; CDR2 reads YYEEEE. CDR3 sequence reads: CASSSLVSGGTVETQYF. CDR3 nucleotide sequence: TGTGCCAGCAGCTCCCTGGTCAGCGGGGGGACCGTGGAGACCCAGTACTTC.

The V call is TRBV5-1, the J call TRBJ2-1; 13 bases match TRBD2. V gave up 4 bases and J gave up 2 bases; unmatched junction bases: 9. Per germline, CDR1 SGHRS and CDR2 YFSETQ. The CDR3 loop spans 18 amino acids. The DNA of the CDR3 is TGCGCCAGCAGCCAGACTAGCGGGGGGCCGTACCCCTACAATGAGCAGTTCTTC. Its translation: CASSQTSGGPYPYNEQFF.

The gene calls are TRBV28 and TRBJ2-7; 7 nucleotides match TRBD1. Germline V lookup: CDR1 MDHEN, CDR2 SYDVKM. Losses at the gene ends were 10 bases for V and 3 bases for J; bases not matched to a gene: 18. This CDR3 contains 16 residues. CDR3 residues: CATTGVLGQLNYEQYF. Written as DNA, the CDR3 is TGTGCCACCACAGGGGTCCTAGGACAGCTAAACTACGAGCAGTACTTC. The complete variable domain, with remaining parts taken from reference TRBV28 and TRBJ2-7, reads DVKVTQSSRYLVKRTGEKVFLECVQDMDHENMFWYRQDPGLGLRLIYFSYDVKMKEKGDIPEGYSVSREKKERFSLILESASTNQTSMYLCATTGVLGQLNYEQYFGPGTRLTVT.

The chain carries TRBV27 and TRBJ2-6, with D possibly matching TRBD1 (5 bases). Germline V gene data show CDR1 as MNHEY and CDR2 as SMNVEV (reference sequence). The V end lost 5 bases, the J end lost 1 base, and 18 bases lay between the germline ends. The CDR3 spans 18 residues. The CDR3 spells CASSQGNLGTSGANVLTF. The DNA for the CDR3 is TGTGCCAGCAGTCAGGGCAACTTGGGAACTTCTGGGGCCAACGTCCTGACTTTC.

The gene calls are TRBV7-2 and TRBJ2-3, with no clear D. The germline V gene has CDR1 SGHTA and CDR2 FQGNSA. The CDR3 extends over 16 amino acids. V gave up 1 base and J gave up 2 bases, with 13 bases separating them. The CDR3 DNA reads TGTGCCAGCAGCTTAGTGGTTGGTCTAAACACAGATACGCAGTATTTT. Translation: CASSLVVGLNTDTQYF.

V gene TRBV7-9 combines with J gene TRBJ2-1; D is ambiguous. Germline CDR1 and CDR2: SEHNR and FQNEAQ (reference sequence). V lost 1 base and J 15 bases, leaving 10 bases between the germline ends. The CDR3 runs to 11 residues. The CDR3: CASSLDRTRFF. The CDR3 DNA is TGTGCCAGCAGCTTAGATCGTACGAGGTTCTTC.

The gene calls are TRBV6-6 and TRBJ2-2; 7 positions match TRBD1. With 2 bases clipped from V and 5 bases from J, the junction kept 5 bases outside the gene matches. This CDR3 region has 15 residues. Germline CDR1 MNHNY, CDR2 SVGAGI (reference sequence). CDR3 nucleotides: TGTGCCAGCAGTTACCCCGCGACAGGGACCGGGGAGCTGTTTTTT. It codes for CASSYPATGTGELFF.

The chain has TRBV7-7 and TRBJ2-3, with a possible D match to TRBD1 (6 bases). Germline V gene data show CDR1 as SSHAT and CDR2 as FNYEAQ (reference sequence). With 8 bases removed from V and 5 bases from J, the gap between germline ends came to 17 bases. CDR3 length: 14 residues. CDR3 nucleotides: TGTGCCAGCGCCCGCACAGGGACAATAGATACGCAGTATTTT. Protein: CASARTGTIDTQYF. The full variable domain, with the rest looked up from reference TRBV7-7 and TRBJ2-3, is GAGVSQSPRYKVTKRGQDVTLRCDPISSHATLYWYQQALGQGPEFLTYFNYEAQPDKSGLPSDRFSAERPEGSISTLTIQRTEQRDSAMYRCASARTGTIDTQYFGPGTRLTVL.

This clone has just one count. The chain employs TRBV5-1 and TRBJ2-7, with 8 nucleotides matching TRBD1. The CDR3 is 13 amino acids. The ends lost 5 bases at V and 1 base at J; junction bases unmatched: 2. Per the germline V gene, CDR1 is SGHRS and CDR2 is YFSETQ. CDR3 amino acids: CASRRTGSYEQYF. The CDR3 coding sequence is TGCGCCAGCAGACGGACAGGGTCCTACGAGCAGTACTTC.

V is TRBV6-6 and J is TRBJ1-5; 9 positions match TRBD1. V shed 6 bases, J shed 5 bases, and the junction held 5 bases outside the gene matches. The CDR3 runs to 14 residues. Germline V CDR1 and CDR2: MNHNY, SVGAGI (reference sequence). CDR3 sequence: CASRRGQGHQPQHF. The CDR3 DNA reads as TGTGCCAGCAGACGGGGACAGGGCCATCAGCCCCAGCATTTT.

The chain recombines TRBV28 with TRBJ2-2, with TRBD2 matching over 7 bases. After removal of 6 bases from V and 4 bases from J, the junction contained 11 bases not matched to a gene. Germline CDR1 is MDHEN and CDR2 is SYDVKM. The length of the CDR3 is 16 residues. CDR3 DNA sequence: TGTGCCAGCAGGAAAGGGCGGGGGACCTCCACCGGGGAGCTGTTTTTT. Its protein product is CASRKGRGTSTGELFF.

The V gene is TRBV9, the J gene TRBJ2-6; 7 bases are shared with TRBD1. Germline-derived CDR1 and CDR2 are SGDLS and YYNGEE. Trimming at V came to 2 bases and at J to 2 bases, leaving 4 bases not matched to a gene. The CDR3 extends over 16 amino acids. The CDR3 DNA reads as TGTGCCAGCAGCGTTTCGACAGGGCCTGGGGCCAACGTCCTGACTTTC. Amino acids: CASSVSTGPGANVLTF.

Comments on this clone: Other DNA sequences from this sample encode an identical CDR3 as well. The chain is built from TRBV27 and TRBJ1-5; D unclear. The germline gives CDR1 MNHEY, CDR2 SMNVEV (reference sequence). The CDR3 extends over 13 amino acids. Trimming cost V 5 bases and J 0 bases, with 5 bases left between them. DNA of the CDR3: TGTGCCAGCAGTCCTTATAGCAATCAGCCCCAGCATTTT. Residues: CASSPYSNQPQHF.

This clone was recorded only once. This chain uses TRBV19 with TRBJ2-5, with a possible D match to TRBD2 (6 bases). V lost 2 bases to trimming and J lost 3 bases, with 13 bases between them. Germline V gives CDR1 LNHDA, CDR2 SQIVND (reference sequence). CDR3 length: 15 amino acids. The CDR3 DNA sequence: TGTGCCAGTAGTATACCCACGGAGCGGGAAGAGACCCAGTACTTC. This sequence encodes CASSIPTEREETQYF.